These 28 T cell receptor beta chains originate from one sample sequenced in a study of shared clonotypes between healthy human individuals (dated by TCRdb to the early 2020s). The library was built by means of the immunoSEQ multiplex PCR assay. TCRdb obtained this table from immuneACCESS and retained in-frame rearrangements with V and J assigned. These tables miss some clones; where compared with another copy, unresolved V genes account for less than half of the shortfall, and the remainder is unexplained. Counted in this sample were roughly 1.4 million clones; around 98.5% of them appeared once. The ten largest clonotypes hold 0.36% of the sample. Material for sequencing was naive CD4+ T cells sorted from blood. The cell subset or site label, read with the paper, signifies: CD45RA+ positively selected. All receptors derive from a man aged 30-40 years in good health.

The chain joins TRBV15 to TRBJ2-7, with D unresolved. Trimming cost V 3 bases and J 0 bases, with 6 bases left between them. The CDR3 is 13 residues long. Germline V CDR1 and CDR2: LNHNV, YYDKDF (reference sequence). The CDR3 sequence is CATSRDFSYEQYF. CDR3 DNA: TGTGCCACCAGCAGGGATTTCTCCTACGAGCAGTACTTC.

The chain uses TRBV5-6 and TRBJ1-2, with 7 positions matching TRBD1. After removal of 0 bases from V and 4 bases from J, the junction contained 6 bases not matched to a gene. Germline V lookup: CDR1 SGHDT, CDR2 YYEEEE. This CDR3 spans 15 amino acids. DNA of the CDR3: TGTGCCAGCAGCTTGGTCGGTCAGGGGGGCTATGGCTACACCTTC. As protein: CASSLVGQGGYGYTF.

V is TRBV14 and J is TRBJ2-1, with D possibly matching TRBD2 (6 bases). V was shortened by 4 bases and J by 5 bases, with 21 bases between the two germline ends. Germline V gives CDR1 SGHDN, CDR2 FVKESK. There are 17 residues in the CDR3. The CDR3 DNA reads TGTGCCAGCAGCCTACACCCGTGGACTACTTTGGACAATGAGCAGTTCTTC. Residues: CASSLHPWTTLDNEQFF.

This chain connects TRBV15 to TRBJ2-7; D could derive from TRBD1 or TRBD2 (5 bases each). V lost 3 bases to trimming and J lost 3 bases, with 15 bases between them. Germline V gene data show CDR1 as LNHNV and CDR2 as YYDKDF (reference sequence). The CDR3 is 15 residues long. CDR3 sequence: CATSRGIGAIYEQYF. CDR3 DNA: TGTGCCACCAGCAGGGGTATCGGGGCCATCTACGAGCAGTACTTC. The whole variable domain, remainder taken from reference TRBV15 and TRBJ2-7, is DAMVIQNPRYQVTQFGKPVTLSCSQTLNHNVMYWYQQKSSQAPKLLFHYYDKDFNNEADTPDNFQSRRPNTSFCFLDIRSPGLGDTAMYLCATSRGIGAIYEQYFGPGTRLTVT.

The chain employs TRBV29-1 and TRBJ2-3; a weak D match, TRBD1 (6 bases). V shed 6 bases and J shed 1 base, with 17 bases lying between them. CDR3 length: 15 amino acids. Germline V gene lookup returns CDR1 SQVTM and CDR2 ANQGSEA. The CDR3 spells CSVFHRTVGTDTQYF. CDR3 in DNA: TGCAGCGTCTTCCACAGGACAGTCGGCACAGATACGCAGTATTTT.

This rearrangement joins TRBV15 to TRBJ2-7; perhaps TRBD2 as D (5 bases). The CDR3 runs 16 residues. Per the germline V gene, CDR1 is LNHNV and CDR2 is YYDKDF (reference sequence). V lost 2 bases, J lost 3 bases, and 17 bases lay in between. The CDR3 coding sequence is TGTGCCACCAGCAGATCCGGGGTTAAGCCCCACTACGAGCAGTACTTC. The encoded protein is CATSRSGVKPHYEQYF.

This clone was seen a single time. The chain is built from TRBV4-3 and TRBJ2-7; 9 nucleotides match TRBD2. The CDR3 is 19 amino acids. Germline CDR1 and CDR2: LGHNA and YSLEER. The junction had 19 bases not matched to a gene; V was cut back by 5 bases and J by 2 bases. The CDR3 spells CASSALKTSGGNFPYEQYF. The DNA of the CDR3 is TGCGCCAGCAGCGCACTCAAGACTAGCGGAGGTAATTTCCCCTACGAGCAGTACTTC.

This chain links TRBV19 with TRBJ2-4, with 11 bases lining up with TRBD2. Germline V gives CDR1 LNHDA, CDR2 SQIVND (reference sequence). V lost 5 bases to trimming and J lost 0 bases; unmatched junction nucleotides: 12. This CDR3 spans 19 amino acids. CDR3: CASSPRAGLAAVAKNIQYF. The DNA for the CDR3 is TGTGCCAGTAGTCCCCGGGCGGGACTAGCGGCAGTAGCCAAAAACATTCAGTACTTC.

The gene calls are TRBV10-3 and TRBJ2-3, with D maybe TRBD2 (6 bases). Germline assignment: CDR1 ENHRY and CDR2 SYGVKD. Trimming cost V 10 bases and J 6 bases, with 17 bases left between them. The CDR3 loop spans 13 amino acids. CDR3 protein: CASHWDSRDTQYF. CDR3 DNA: TGTGCCAGCCACTGGGACTCTCGGGATACGCAGTATTTT.

The chain carries TRBV5-4 and TRBJ2-5; 7 bases align to TRBD1. This CDR3 contains 14 residues. CDR1 SGHNT and CDR2 YYREEE come from the germline V gene (reference sequence). The V segment lost 2 bases and the J segment 0 bases; nucleotides outside the gene matches: 1. The CDR3 nucleotides read TGTGCCAGCAGCTTAACAGGGGACCAAGAGACCCAGTACTTC. Amino acid sequence: CASSLTGDQETQYF.

The rearrangement joins TRBV5-1 to TRBJ2-2; weak D call: TRBD1 (6 bases). Trimming pared 0 bases from V and 7 bases from J, leaving 16 bases between. Germline loops: CDR1 SGHRS, CDR2 YFSETQ. This CDR3 region has 16 residues. In DNA, the CDR3 is TGCGCCAGCAGCTTGGTTTCAGGGACAACAAGCGGGGAGCTGTTTTTT. It codes for CASSLVSGTTSGELFF.

V is TRBV7-9 and J is TRBJ2-3, with unresolved D. V lost 4 bases and J 4 bases, leaving 18 bases between the germline ends. Germline CDR1 is SEHNR and CDR2 is FQNEAQ (reference sequence). The CDR3 contains 16 residues. DNA for the CDR3: TGTGCCAGCAGCTCCACCCCCTTAGAGGTCGCAGATACGCAGTATTTT. Protein sequence: CASSSTPLEVADTQYF.

For this clone: The sample has other DNA sequences that encode this CDR3 too. V usage is TRBV29-1 and J usage is TRBJ2-5; D is ambiguous. Germline values: CDR1 SQVTM, CDR2 ANQGSEA. The V end was cut by 5 bases, the J end by 0 bases, with 7 bases between. This CDR3 is 12 amino acids long. CDR3 sequence: CSVSRDQETQYF. CDR3 nucleotides: TGCAGCGTTTCTAGAGACCAAGAGACCCAGTACTTC.

The rearrangement links TRBV11-2 to TRBJ2-7, with D perhaps TRBD1 or TRBD2 (5 bases each). The CDR3 is 16 amino acids. The V gene's germline CDR1 is SGHAT and CDR2 FQNNGV. Trimming took off 2 bases at V and 4 bases at J, with 18 bases between the two ends. The CDR3 is CASSLSSVGGFYEQYF. The CDR3, as DNA: TGTGCCAGCAGCTTAAGCTCGGTTGGGGGATTTTACGAGCAGTACTTC.

The V gene is TRBV30, the J gene TRBJ2-7, with D possibly being TRBD2 (5 bases). Germline loops: CDR1 GTSNPN, CDR2 SVGIG (reference sequence). The CDR3 contains 12 residues. Deletions cut 1 base from V and 3 bases from J, with 7 bases between. CDR3 bases: TGTGCCTGGAGTGGGACTTTCTACGAGCAGTACTTC. Residues: CAWSGTFYEQYF.

This rearrangement joins TRBV9 to TRBJ1-2; D not certain. The germline V gene has CDR1 SGDLS and CDR2 YYNGEE. The CDR3 sequence is 14 residues long. Deletions cut 5 bases from V and 7 bases from J, with 18 bases between. The CDR3 protein is CASSPVAGKRGYTF. In nucleotides, the CDR3 is TGTGCCAGCAGTCCCGTGGCTGGGAAGCGTGGCTACACCTTC. Based on the CDR3 plus reference TRBV9 and TRBJ1-2, the full variable domain is DSGVTQTPKHLITATGQRVTLRCSPRSGDLSVYWYQQSLDQGLQFLIQYYNGEERAKGNILERFSAQQFPDLHSELNLSSLELGDSALYFCASSPVAGKRGYTFGSGTRLTVV.

The gene calls are TRBV18 and TRBJ2-2; D may be TRBD1 (6 bases). This CDR3 region has 16 residues. Deletions cut 4 bases from V and 5 bases from J, with 17 bases between. Germline V gene lookup returns CDR1 KGHSH and CDR2 LQKENI. The CDR3 DNA follows: TGTGCCAGCTCACAATCGGGACAATCCAATACCGGGGAGCTGTTTTTT. Amino acids: CASSQSGQSNTGELFF. Looking up the rest from reference TRBV18 and TRBJ2-2 gives the full variable domain: NAGVMQNPRHLVRRRGQEARLRCSPMKGHSHVYWYRQLPEEGLKFMVYLQKENIIDESGMPKERFSAEFPKEGPSILRIQQVVRGDSAAYFCASSQSGQSNTGELFFGEGSRLTVL.

This chain connects TRBV28 to TRBJ2-6; D remains ambiguous. The germline gives CDR1 MDHEN, CDR2 SYDVKM. The CDR3 length is 18 residues. V was pared by 5 bases and J by 4 bases, with 21 bases between. The CDR3 is CASSINRWGVSGANVLTF. The CDR3, as DNA: TGTGCCAGCAGTATAAACCGTTGGGGTGTTTCCGGGGCCAACGTCCTGACTTTC.

This clone was counted once. The chain combines TRBV11-2 with TRBJ2-2, with no clear D. This CDR3 is built from 15 residues. CDR1 is SGHAT, CDR2 FQNNGV, per germline. Trimming removed 2 bases at V and 0 bases at J, with 7 bases between. The CDR3 sequence: CASSLWAANTGELFF. The CDR3 nucleotides are TGTGCCAGCAGCTTATGGGCTGCGAACACCGGGGAGCTGTTTTTT.

The V call is TRBV5-4, the J call TRBJ1-4; no clear D gene. Between the trimmed V and J ends, which lost 5 bases and 5 bases, there was a span of 16 bases. The CDR3 is made up of 15 amino acids. Germline CDR1 reads SGHNT; CDR2 reads YYREEE (reference sequence). CDR3 sequence reads: CASRKDSGRNEKLFF. CDR3 DNA: TGTGCCAGCAGGAAAGACTCGGGCCGAAATGAAAAACTGTTTTTT.

The rearrangement links TRBV27 to TRBJ1-2; the match to TRBD1 covers 12 bases. CDR3 size: 15 residues. The V gene's germline CDR1 is MNHEY and CDR2 SMNVEV (reference sequence). Trimming at V came to 6 bases and at J to 7 bases, leaving 9 bases not matched to a gene. The CDR3 sequence is CASRAGDRGLFGYTF. CDR3 coding DNA: TGTGCCAGCAGGGCCGGGGACAGGGGGCTTTTTGGCTACACCTTC.

The J gene is TRBJ2-7, the V gene TRBV7-2; D possibly corresponds to TRBD1 (6 bases). The CDR3 runs to 15 residues. Germline V lookup: CDR1 SGHTA, CDR2 FQGNSA. Trimming took off 5 bases at V and 2 bases at J, with 16 bases between the two ends. The CDR3 DNA follows: TGTGCCAGCAGCCTTGGACAGTTCCCCACCTACGAGCAGTACTTC. Translation gives CASSLGQFPTYEQYF.

This rearrangement joins TRBV25-1 to TRBJ2-1; D ambiguous. The CDR3 totals 12 residues. Per the germline V gene, CDR1 is MGHDK and CDR2 is SYGVNS. Trimming left V 6 bases short and J 8 bases short, with 11 bases between. CDR3 in DNA: TGTGCCAGCAGACGGGTGGGCGATGAGCAGTTCTTC. Translated: CASRRVGDEQFF. Combining the CDR3 with reference TRBV25-1 and TRBJ2-1 gives the whole variable domain EADIYQTPRYLVIGTGKKITLECSQTMGHDKMYWYQQDPGMELHLIHYSYGVNSTEKGDLSSESTVSRIRTEHFPLTLESARPSHTSQYLCASRRVGDEQFFGPGTRLTVL.

The chain carries TRBV18 and TRBJ1-4; 9 bases fit TRBD1. The CDR3 is 17 residues long. CDR1 and CDR2 from the germline V gene are KGHSH and LQKENI. With V trimmed by 0 bases and J by 2 bases, 4 bases remained unmatched. Here the CDR3 DNA reads TGTGCCAGCTCACCACCGGCGGGACAGGGCACTAATGAAAAACTGTTTTTT. Translation gives CASSPPAGQGTNEKLFF. Based on the CDR3 plus reference TRBV18 and TRBJ1-4, the full variable domain is NAGVMQNPRHLVRRRGQEARLRCSPMKGHSHVYWYRQLPEEGLKFMVYLQKENIIDESGMPKERFSAEFPKEGPSILRIQQVVRGDSAAYFCASSPPAGQGTNEKLFFGSGTQLSVL.

The chain carries TRBV4-3 and TRBJ2-2; no firm D call. The germline V gene has CDR1 LGHNA and CDR2 YSLEER. This CDR3 is built from 13 residues. The germline V and J ends were trimmed by 3 bases and 6 bases, with 8 bases remaining between them. CDR3 DNA: TGCGCCAGCAGCCAGGAAGAAGCCGGGGAGCTGTTTTTT. This gives the protein CASSQEEAGELFF.

V gene TRBV11-2 combines with J gene TRBJ2-7; the D gene is possibly TRBD1 (6 bases). Germline CDR1 reads SGHAT; CDR2 reads FQNNGV. The CDR3 has 16 amino acids. V was trimmed by 3 bases and J by 6 bases, leaving 21 bases between them. DNA of the CDR3: TGTGCCAGCAGCTTTCCGCGAACAGGGTTTAAGTCCGAGCAGTACTTC. It specifies CASSFPRTGFKSEQYF.

On this clone: Other DNA variants within this sample encode the same CDR3. The V and J genes are TRBV6-1 and TRBJ1-1, with a tentative D call TRBD1 (6 bases). The germline CDR1 and CDR2 sequences are MNHNS and SASEGT. The CDR3 contains 14 residues. The V and J ends lost 6 bases and 0 bases respectively, with 11 bases between them. The DNA of the CDR3 is TGTGCCAGCAGAGCGACAGGCTTGAACACTGAAGCTTTCTTT. It specifies CASRATGLNTEAFF.

V usage is TRBV27 and J usage is TRBJ2-4; maybe TRBD1 (5 bases). The CDR3 extends over 15 amino acids. Germline V CDR1 and CDR2: MNHEY, SMNVEV (reference sequence). V gave up 2 bases and J gave up 1 base, with 9 bases separating them. The CDR3 DNA follows: TGTGCCAGCAGTTTAGGGGCACTGGCCAAAAACATTCAGTACTTC. It codes for CASSLGALAKNIQYF.